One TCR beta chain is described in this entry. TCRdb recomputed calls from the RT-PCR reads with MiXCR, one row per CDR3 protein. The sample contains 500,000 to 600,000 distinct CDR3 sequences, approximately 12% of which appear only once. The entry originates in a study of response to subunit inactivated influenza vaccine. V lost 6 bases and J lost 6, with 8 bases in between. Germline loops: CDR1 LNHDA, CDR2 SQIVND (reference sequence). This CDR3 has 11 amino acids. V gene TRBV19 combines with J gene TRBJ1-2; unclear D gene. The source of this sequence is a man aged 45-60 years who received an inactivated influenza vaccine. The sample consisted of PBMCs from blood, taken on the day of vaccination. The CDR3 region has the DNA TGTGCCAGTAGAGGGAGTGATGGCTACACCTTC. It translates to CASRGSDGYTF. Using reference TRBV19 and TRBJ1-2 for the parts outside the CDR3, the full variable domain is DGGITQSPKYLFRKEGQNVTLSCEQNLNHDAMYWYRQDPGQGLRLIYYSQIVNDFQKGDIAEGYSVSREKKESFPLTVTSAQKNPTAFYLCASRGSDGYTFGSGTRLTVV.